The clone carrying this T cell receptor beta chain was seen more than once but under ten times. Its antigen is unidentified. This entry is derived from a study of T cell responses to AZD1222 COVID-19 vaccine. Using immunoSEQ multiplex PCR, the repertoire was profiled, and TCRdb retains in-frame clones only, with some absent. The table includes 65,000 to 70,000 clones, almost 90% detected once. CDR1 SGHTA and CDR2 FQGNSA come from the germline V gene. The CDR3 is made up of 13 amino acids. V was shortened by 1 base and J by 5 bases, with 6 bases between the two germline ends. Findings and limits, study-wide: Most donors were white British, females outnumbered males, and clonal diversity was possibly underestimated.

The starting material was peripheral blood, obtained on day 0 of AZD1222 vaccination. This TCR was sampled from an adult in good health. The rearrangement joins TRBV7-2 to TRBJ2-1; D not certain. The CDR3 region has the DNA TGTGCCAGCAGCTTAGGGATAAACAATGAGCAGTTCTTC. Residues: CASSLGINNEQFF. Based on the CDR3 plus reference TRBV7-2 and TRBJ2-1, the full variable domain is GAGVSQSPSNKVTEKGKDVELRCDPISGHTALYWYRQSLGQGLEFLIYFQGNSAPDKSGLPSDRFSAERTGGSVSTLTIQRTQQEDSAVYLCASSLGINNEQFFGPGTRLTVL.